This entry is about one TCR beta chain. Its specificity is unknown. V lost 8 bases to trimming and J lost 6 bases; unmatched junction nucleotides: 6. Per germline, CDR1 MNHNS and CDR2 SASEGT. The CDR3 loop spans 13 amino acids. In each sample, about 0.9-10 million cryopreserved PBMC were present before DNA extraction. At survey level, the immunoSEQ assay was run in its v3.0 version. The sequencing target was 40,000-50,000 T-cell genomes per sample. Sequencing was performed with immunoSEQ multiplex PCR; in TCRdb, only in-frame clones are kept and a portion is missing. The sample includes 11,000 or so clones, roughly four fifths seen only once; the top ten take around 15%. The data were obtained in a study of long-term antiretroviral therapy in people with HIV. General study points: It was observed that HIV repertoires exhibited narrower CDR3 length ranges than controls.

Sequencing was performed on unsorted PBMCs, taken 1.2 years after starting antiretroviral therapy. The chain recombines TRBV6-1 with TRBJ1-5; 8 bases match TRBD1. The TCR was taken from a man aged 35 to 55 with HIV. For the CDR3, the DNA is TGTGCCAGCGGAGGGCAGGGGGCTCAGCCCCAGCATTTT. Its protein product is CASGGQGAQPQHF.